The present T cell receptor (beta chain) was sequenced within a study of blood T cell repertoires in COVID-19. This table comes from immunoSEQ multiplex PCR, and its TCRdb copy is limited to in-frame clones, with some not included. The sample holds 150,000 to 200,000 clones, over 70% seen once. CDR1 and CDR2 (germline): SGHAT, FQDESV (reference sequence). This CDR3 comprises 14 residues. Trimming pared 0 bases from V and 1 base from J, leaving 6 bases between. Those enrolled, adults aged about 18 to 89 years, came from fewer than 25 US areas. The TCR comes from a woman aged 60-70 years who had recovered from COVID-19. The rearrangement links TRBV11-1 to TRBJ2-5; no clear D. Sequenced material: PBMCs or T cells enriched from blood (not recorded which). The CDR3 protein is CASSLAHTQETQYF. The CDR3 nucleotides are TGTGCCAGCAGCTTAGCCCACACCCAAGAGACCCAGTACTTC.